This T cell receptor (beta chain) was sequenced during a study of T cells after somatic rescue of genetic block. Generated by immunoSEQ multiplex PCR, the TCRdb table keeps only in-frame clones and is missing some. The sample includes 85,000 to 90,000 clones, more than 80% of them seen just once. With 1 base removed from V and 2 bases from J, the gap between germline ends came to 11 bases. CDR3 length: 15 residues. Germline-derived CDR1 and CDR2 are SEHNR and FQNEAQ (reference sequence). The sequence was obtained from a woman aged 18-29 years. The J gene is TRBJ1-1, the V gene TRBV7-9; maybe TRBD1 (5 bases). Sequencing used peripheral blood mononuclear cells (PBMCs). CDR3 protein: CASSLVRGVNTEAFF. The CDR3 DNA is TGTGCCAGCAGCTTAGTTCGGGGCGTAAACACTGAAGCTTTCTTT.